This is a list of T cell receptor beta chains from one sample in a study of OX40 agonist ivuxolimab in advanced cancers. The assay was immunoSEQ multiplex PCR, and TCRdb's table has in-frame clones only and misses some. The repertoire includes about 13,000 clones, roughly 69% of them detected once, and under 45% sits in the top ten. Specimen: CD4+ or CD8+ T cells sorted from blood, collected in a trial of the OX40 agonist ivuxolimab. The source of these receptors is an adult with an advanced solid tumor such as melanoma, head and neck, liver or kidney cancer. The CDR3 runs from the conserved cysteine through the conserved F or W. Fields, in order: clone size, J gene, CDR3 length, V gene, D gene, CDR3 DNA, CDR3 protein. A D gene is named only where the DNA matches it firmly. Only some rows state a clone size, as once, few, many or a class for expanded clones.

abundance: NA
j_gene: TRBJ1-1
len: 16
v_gene: TRBV6-1
d_gene: NA
CDR3nt: TGTGCCAGCAGTGCGCGCTCGGGACCTGAGACCGCTGAAGCTTTCTTT
CDR3aa: CASSARSGPETAEAFF

abundance: NA
j_gene: TRBJ2-3
len: 15
v_gene: TRBV6-1
d_gene: TRBD2
CDR3nt: TGTGCCAGCAGTGAACTAGCGGGAGGGCCAGATACGCAGTATTTT
CDR3aa: CASSELAGGPDTQYF

abundance: NA
j_gene: TRBJ1-4
len: 11
v_gene: TRBV23-1
d_gene: NA
CDR3nt: TGCGCCAGCAGGTGGGGGGGACAACTGTTTTTT
CDR3aa: CASRWGGQLFF

abundance: NA
j_gene: TRBJ1-6
len: 15
v_gene: TRBV5-4
d_gene: TRBD1
CDR3nt: TGTGCCAGCAGCTTGGATGGGACAGGGAATTCACCCCTCCACTTT
CDR3aa: CASSLDGTGNSPLHF

abundance: medium-sized
j_gene: TRBJ2-3
len: 12
v_gene: TRBV7-9
d_gene: NA
CDR3nt: TGTGCCAGCAGGCCGGGGGCAGATACGCAGTATTTT
CDR3aa: CASRPGADTQYF

abundance: NA
j_gene: TRBJ2-2
len: 13
v_gene: TRBV11-2
d_gene: NA
CDR3nt: TGTGCCAGCAGCTTAGCCCAGGACCGGGAGCTGTTTTTT
CDR3aa: CASSLAQDRELFF

abundance: NA
j_gene: TRBJ1-2
len: 13
v_gene: TRBV19
d_gene: NA
CDR3nt: TGTGCCAGTACCCACGGGACCTGGTATGGCTACACCTTC
CDR3aa: CASTHGTWYGYTF

abundance: few
j_gene: TRBJ1-1
len: 13
v_gene: TRBV29-1
d_gene: NA
CDR3nt: TGCAGCCTTAAGGCCCTGGGGGACACTGAAGCTTTCTTT
CDR3aa: CSLKALGDTEAFF

abundance: NA
j_gene: TRBJ2-1
len: 14
v_gene: TRBV9
d_gene: NA
CDR3nt: TGTGCCAGCAGCGATCCCCGGGGGCCAAATGAGCAGTTCTTC
CDR3aa: CASSDPRGPNEQFF

abundance: NA
j_gene: TRBJ1-1
len: 15
v_gene: TRBV19
d_gene: NA
CDR3nt: TGTGCCAGTAGTATTGGCCGAGGGAAGAACACTGAAGCTTTCTTT
CDR3aa: CASSIGRGKNTEAFF

abundance: NA
j_gene: TRBJ1-2
len: 13
v_gene: TRBV27
d_gene: NA
CDR3nt: TGTGCCAGCAGGGACATAGAAAACTATGGCTACACCTTC
CDR3aa: CASRDIENYGYTF

abundance: few
j_gene: TRBJ2-1
len: 13
v_gene: TRBV11-2
d_gene: TRBD2
CDR3nt: TGTGCCAGCAGCTTAGCGGGAGGAGGTGAGCAGTTCTTC
CDR3aa: CASSLAGGGEQFF

abundance: NA
j_gene: TRBJ2-1
len: 14
v_gene: TRBV25-1
d_gene: NA
CDR3nt: TGTGCCAGCAGTCTCCTAGGACTGTACAATGAGCAGTTCTTC
CDR3aa: CASSLLGLYNEQFF